One and the same sample provided the 21 T cell receptor beta chains below, sequenced in a study of blood T cell repertoires in COVID-19. Produced via immunoSEQ multiplex PCR; TCRdb's table is partial and in-frame only. This sample yields about 160,000 clones, of which 82% are seen a single time; around 18% belongs to the top ten. The specimen sequenced was PBMCs or T cells enriched from blood (not recorded which). These receptors were obtained from a man aged 60-69 years who had recovered from COVID-19.

The chain joins TRBV27 to TRBJ1-2, with D perhaps TRBD1 (5 bases). The V gene lost 3 bases and the J gene lost 5 bases, with 16 bases spanning the gap. In germline, CDR1 is MNHEY, CDR2 SMNVEV (reference sequence). The CDR3 has 15 amino acids. CDR3 loop: CASSLGLSGGYGYTF. CDR3 nucleotide sequence: TGTGCCAGCAGTTTGGGGCTATCGGGGGGGTATGGCTACACCTTC.

This sequence joins TRBV28 and TRBJ1-6, with D unresolved. The V end was cut by 9 bases, the J end by 0 bases, with 9 bases between. There are 14 residues in the CDR3. Germline V CDR1 and CDR2: MDHEN, SYDVKM. The CDR3 nucleotides read TGTGCCAGTGCGGGGAGCTCCTATAATTCACCCCTCCACTTT. Its translation: CASAGSSYNSPLHF.

This clone was counted only a few times. The gene calls are TRBV28 and TRBJ1-1; D is ambiguous. Trimming removed 8 bases at V and 1 base at J, with 8 bases between. Germline-derived CDR1 and CDR2 are MDHEN and SYDVKM. The CDR3 is 12 amino acids. Here the CDR3 DNA reads TGTGCCAGCGGTCCAGGGAACACTGAAGCTTTCTTT. Translated, it gives CASGPGNTEAFF.

The chain is built from TRBV6-5 and TRBJ1-2; D gene uncertain. Germline CDR1 and CDR2: MNHEY and SVGAGI. Between the trimmed V and J ends, which lost 5 bases and 8 bases, there was a span of 18 bases. The CDR3 totals 14 residues. CDR3 coding DNA: TGTGCCAGCAGTCCCTCCGAGAGGGTGGGCGGCTACACCTTC. Amino acid sequence: CASSPSERVGGYTF.

This clone appeared a single time. V gene TRBV4-2 combines with J gene TRBJ2-5, with 15 bases identical to TRBD2. Per germline, CDR1 LGHNA and CDR2 YNFKEQ. With V trimmed by 3 bases and J by 2 bases, 10 bases remained unmatched. The CDR3 contains 19 residues. The CDR3 is CASSQGGGLAGGSQETQYF. Written as DNA, the CDR3 is TGTGCCAGCAGCCAGGGGGGGGGACTAGCGGGAGGTAGTCAAGAGACCCAGTACTTC.

This chain links TRBV7-3 with TRBJ2-3; D gene ambiguous. Between the trimmed V and J ends, which lost 5 bases and 4 bases, there was a span of 10 bases. There are 13 residues in the CDR3. The germline V gene encodes CDR1 SGHTA and CDR2 FQGTGA. This chain's CDR3 is CASSARRADTQYF. The CDR3 DNA is TGTGCCAGCAGCGCCCGTAGAGCAGATACGCAGTATTTT.

The rearrangement uses TRBV7-2 and TRBJ1-1, with 12 positions matching TRBD1. Germline V gene data show CDR1 as SGHTA and CDR2 as FQGNSA. This CDR3 contains 13 residues. The V gene end was trimmed by 5 bases and the J gene end by 8 bases; junction bases not matched to a gene: 3. In nucleotides, the CDR3 is TGTGCCAGCAGCCGGGACAGGGGGCGGGAAGCTTTCTTT. Translated, it gives CASSRDRGREAFF.

The V call is TRBV28, the J call TRBJ1-2; no firm D call. V shed 2 bases and J shed 7 bases, with 8 bases lying between them. This CDR3 spans 12 amino acids. Germline CDR1 is MDHEN and CDR2 is SYDVKM. In nucleotides, the CDR3 is TGTGCCAGCAGTTTAGAGCTCTCTGGCTACACCTTC. It translates to CASSLELSGYTF.

The rearrangement links TRBV30 to TRBJ1-5; D perhaps matches TRBD1 (5 bases). The V end was cut by 0 bases, the J end by 11 bases, with 11 bases between. The CDR3 is made up of 12 amino acids. Germline CDR1 reads GTSNPN; CDR2 reads SVGIG (reference sequence). CDR3 in DNA: TGTGCCTGGAGTGTATCCGCCAGGGCCCAGCATTTT. Protein: CAWSVSARAQHF. The full variable domain, its missing parts supplied by reference TRBV30 and TRBJ1-5, is SQTIHQWPATLVQPVGSPLSLECTVEGTSNPNLYWYRQAAGRGLQLLFYSVGIGQISSEVPQNLSASRPQDRQFILSSKKLLLSDSGFYLCAWSVSARAQHFGDGTRLSIL.

The CDR3 DNA sequence: TGTGCCAGTAGTCCAGTGACAAACTCCCTGGGCTACACCTTC. Residues: CASSPVTNSLGYTF. V gene TRBV19 combines with J gene TRBJ1-2, with no clear D. Germline values: CDR1 LNHDA, CDR2 SQIVND (reference sequence). The CDR3 has 14 amino acids. With 5 bases removed from V and 8 bases from J, the gap between germline ends came to 18 bases.

The rearrangement joins TRBV24-1 to TRBJ2-3, with D perhaps matching TRBD2 (7 bases). The V gene lost 4 bases and the J gene lost 4 bases, with 23 bases spanning the gap. This CDR3 contains 18 residues. Germline CDR1 reads KGHDR; CDR2 reads SFDVKD. The CDR3, as DNA: TGTGCCACCAGTGACCGAACCACGCGCGGGGGCGGTCCAGATACGCAGTATTTT. This encodes CATSDRTTRGGGPDTQYF.

This clone showed up many times. The V call is TRBV28, the J call TRBJ1-5, with unresolved D. V was shortened by 3 bases and J by 3 bases, with 9 bases between the two germline ends. The CDR3 is 14 amino acids. The germline V gene encodes CDR1 MDHEN and CDR2 SYDVKM. The CDR3 sequence is CASSLAQVNQPQHF. As DNA, the CDR3 is TGTGCCAGCAGTTTGGCGCAGGTCAATCAGCCCCAGCATTTT.

The V and J genes are TRBV10-3 and TRBJ1-6; D unresolved. The CDR3 sequence is 18 residues long. Trimming removed 0 bases at V and 0 bases at J, with 12 bases between. Germline V gives CDR1 ENHRY, CDR2 SYGVKD. CDR3 bases: TGTGCCATCAGTGAGTCGATTATATCGAGCTCCTATAATTCACCCCTCCACTTT. Its translation is CAISESIISSSYNSPLHF.

This chain links TRBV5-1 with TRBJ2-1; a weak D match, TRBD2 (6 bases). Trimming cost V 2 bases and J 8 bases, with 11 bases left between them. In germline, CDR1 is SGHRS, CDR2 YFSETQ. This CDR3 is 13 amino acids long. CDR3 region: CASSLGREDEQFF. The CDR3 DNA reads as TGCGCCAGCAGCTTAGGCAGGGAGGATGAGCAGTTCTTC. Based on the CDR3 plus reference TRBV5-1 and TRBJ2-1, the full variable domain is KAGVTQTPRYLIKTRGQQVTLSCSPISGHRSVSWYQQTPGQGLQFLFEYFSETQRNKGNFPGRFSGRQFSNSRSEMNVSTLELGDSALYLCASSLGREDEQFFGPGTRLTVL.

Concerning this clone: A read error may account for a junction end that differs from germline. The chain links TRBV9 to TRBJ1-6, with a possible D match to TRBD1 (5 bases). CDR3 length: 14 amino acids. Germline V lookup: CDR1 SGDLS, CDR2 YYNGEE. The CDR3 region has the DNA TGTGTCAGCAGCGCGGACACCTATAATTCACCCCTCCACTTT. This codes for CVSSADTYNSPLHF.

The chain has TRBV20-1 and TRBJ2-2; no clear D. The V end was cut by 5 bases, the J end by 6 bases, with 7 bases between. Germline CDR1 reads DFQATT; CDR2 reads SNEGSKA (reference sequence). The CDR3 contains 11 residues. CDR3 region: CSAWAPGELFF. The CDR3 DNA sequence: TGCAGTGCTTGGGCCCCCGGGGAGCTGTTTTTT.

The chain links TRBV6-1 to TRBJ2-4; maybe TRBD1 (6 bases). Germline assignment: CDR1 MNHNS and CDR2 SASEGT. Trimming cost V 2 bases and J 8 bases, with 10 bases left between them. The CDR3 sequence is 13 residues long. CDR3 region: CASSETQGYIQYF. CDR3 nucleotide sequence: TGTGCCAGCAGTGAAACCCAGGGGTACATTCAGTACTTC.

This clone was counted once. The rearrangement links TRBV28 to TRBJ2-4; perhaps TRBD2 as D (5 bases). The CDR3 contains 12 residues. Trimming shortened V by 2 bases and J by 9 bases, and 8 bases separated the two germline ends. The germline V gene encodes CDR1 MDHEN and CDR2 SYDVKM. CDR3 region: CASSLIRGIQYF. The CDR3 nucleotides read TGTGCCAGCAGTTTAATTCGGGGCATTCAGTACTTC.

The rearrangement links TRBV20-1 to TRBJ2-3; D call uncertain. The V gene's germline CDR1 is DFQATT and CDR2 SNEGSKA (reference sequence). Trimming cost V 1 base and J 6 bases, with 5 bases left between them. This CDR3 contains 11 residues. The CDR3 spells CSARAIDTQYF. The CDR3 nucleotides read TGCAGTGCTAGAGCTATCGATACGCAGTATTTT.

The chain is built from TRBV7-6 and TRBJ2-5; the match to TRBD2 covers 10 bases. The CDR3 contains 17 residues. Germline V CDR1 and CDR2: SGHVS, FNYEAQ. With V trimmed by 5 bases and J by 5 bases, 14 bases remained unmatched. The chain's CDR3 is CASSKAASSGSGETQYF. CDR3 bases: TGTGCCAGCAGCAAAGCCGCATCTAGCGGGAGCGGGGAGACCCAGTACTTC.

This clone was counted between two and nine times. V is TRBV7-2 and J is TRBJ1-4; 7 bases agree with TRBD1. Trimming at V came to 1 base and at J to 8 bases, leaving 13 bases not matched to a gene. The CDR3 has 17 amino acids. Germline CDR1 reads SGHTA; CDR2 reads FQGNSA. The CDR3 DNA reads as TGTGCCAGCAGCTTAGTAGCTGGTAGGGGGCAAGGAGAAAAACTGTTTTTT. Translating it yields CASSLVAGRGQGEKLFF.